Below, one T cell receptor (beta chain) is given with its context. The data are from a study of blood T cell repertoires in COVID-19. About the research overall: Sample material is recorded as cDNA or gDNA derived from T cells, B-cell-depleted T cells, or PBMCs.

Original handling: Reference gene primer amplification gave estimated nucleated cell counts. Measured with immunoSEQ multiplex PCR; TCRdb has only the in-frame clones, and not every one. The V and J calls and the clone size are those of that table, but D and trimming were determined from the DNA. The sample comprises 400,000 to 550,000 clones, about 85% of which are singletons, and just under 2% rests with the top ten. In assigning cohorts, the study relied on participant-reported clinical history. Trimming at V came to 4 bases and at J to 4 bases, leaving 0 bases not matched to a gene. The CDR3 is 13 amino acids. In germline, CDR1 is MGHRA, CDR2 YSYEKL.

The sequence derives from a woman aged 18-29 years with acute COVID-19. Material for sequencing was PBMCs or T cells enriched from blood (not recorded which). This rearrangement joins TRBV4-1 to TRBJ1-3; 8 bases agree with TRBD1. For the CDR3, the DNA is TGCGCCAGCAGCCGGGACAGGGGAAACACCATATATTTT. Translation gives CASSRDRGNTIYF.